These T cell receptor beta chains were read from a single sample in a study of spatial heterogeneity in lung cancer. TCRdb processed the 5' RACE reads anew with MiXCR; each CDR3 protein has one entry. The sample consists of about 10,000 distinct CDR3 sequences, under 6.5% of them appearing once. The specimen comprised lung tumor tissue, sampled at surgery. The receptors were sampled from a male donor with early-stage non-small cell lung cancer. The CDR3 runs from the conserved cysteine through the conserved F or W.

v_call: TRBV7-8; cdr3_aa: CASRSDRVVYEQYF
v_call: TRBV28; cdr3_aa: CASLPGQGPGYTF
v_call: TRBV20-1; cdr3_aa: CSVTGTNQETQYF
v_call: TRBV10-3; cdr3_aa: CAIKANTEAFF
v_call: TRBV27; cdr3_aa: CASSPLWPQPQHF
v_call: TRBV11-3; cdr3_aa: CASSPRGSGSPFYNEQFF
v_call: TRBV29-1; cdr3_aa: CSVDTGLENTGELFF
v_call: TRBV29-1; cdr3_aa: CSANPGSGTGELFF
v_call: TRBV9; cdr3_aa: CASSVEGGPYEQYF
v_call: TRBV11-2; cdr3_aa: CASSLGTTEQFF
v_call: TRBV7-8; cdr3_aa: CASSLASAGRIQYF
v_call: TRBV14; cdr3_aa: CASSQDPYSVRVYF
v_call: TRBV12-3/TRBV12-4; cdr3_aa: CASSLRGAFF
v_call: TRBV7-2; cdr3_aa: CASSLWVRSTDTQYF
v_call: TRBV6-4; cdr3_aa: CASSDYRQVATNEKLFF
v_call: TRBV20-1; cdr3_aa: CSAPGQGLSRKFF
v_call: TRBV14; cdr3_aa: CASSLNPTNSPLHF
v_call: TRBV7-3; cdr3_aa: CASSFGAYYNEQFF
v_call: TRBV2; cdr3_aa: CASQNRADTQYF
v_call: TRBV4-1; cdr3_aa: CASSQDGDPRFETQYF
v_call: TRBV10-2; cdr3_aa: CASSAARLQAQYF
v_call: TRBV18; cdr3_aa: CASSPFSGTEETQYF
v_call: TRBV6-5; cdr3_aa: CASRPDTYTGELFF
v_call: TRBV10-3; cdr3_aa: CAISETSLVGVSSYEQYF
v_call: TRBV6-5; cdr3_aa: CASSRGGSYEQYF
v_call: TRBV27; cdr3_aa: CASSPRAGALQETQYF
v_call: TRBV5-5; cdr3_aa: CASSPGLFSGANVLTF